These T cell receptor beta chains were read from a single sample in a study of blood T cell repertoires in COVID-19. Generated by immunoSEQ multiplex PCR, the TCRdb table keeps only in-frame clones and is missing some. The sample contains fewer than 200,000 clones, less than 90% of which appear only once. The material sequenced was PBMCs or T cells enriched from blood (not recorded which). The receptor source for this set is a woman in her forties or fifties who had recovered from COVID-19. Both conserved end residues are part of each CDR3. Fields, in order: V gene, clone size, J gene, D gene, CDR3 protein, CDR3 DNA. The D gene is left open where the match is weak. Clone size, where shown, is once, few, many, or a class for clones that have expanded.

>TRBV6-5|-|TRBJ2-4|-
CASSYGGSPLKNIQYF
TGTGCCAGCAGTTACGGGGGGAGCCCCCTAAAAAACATTCAGTACTTC
>TRBV28|-|TRBJ1-1|-
CASRNLDRRNTEAFF
TGTGCCAGCAGGAACCTCGACAGGAGGAACACTGAAGCTTTCTTT
>TRBV2|-|TRBJ1-1|-
CASSGGGTEAFF
TGTGCCAGCAGTGGCGGGGGGACTGAAGCTTTCTTT
>TRBV20-1|-|TRBJ1-1|-
CSASDIPNTEAFF
TGCAGTGCTAGTGACATCCCGAACACTGAAGCTTTCTTT
>TRBV6-5|-|TRBJ1-4|-
CASSAGTASYEKLFF
TGTGCCAGCAGCGCCGGGACTGCCTCCTATGAAAAACTGTTTTTT
>TRBV5-1|-|TRBJ2-1|-
CASSLRQGLRNEQFF
TGCGCCAGCAGCTTACGTCAGGGATTGAGGAATGAGCAGTTCTTC
>TRBV6-1|-|TRBJ1-2|-
CASSEQPGGEYGYTF
TGTGCCAGCAGTGAGCAGCCGGGCGGGGAATATGGCTACACCTTC
>TRBV19|-|TRBJ1-4|TRBD1
CASSIGTARGEKLFF
TGTGCCAGTAGTATCGGGACAGCTAGGGGTGAAAAACTGTTTTTT
>TRBV15|-|TRBJ1-5|-
CATSSTGEGNQPQHF
TGTGCCACCAGCTCGACAGGTGAGGGCAATCAGCCCCAGCATTTT
>TRBV9|once|TRBJ2-3|-
CASSVKGDRDTQYF
TGTGCCAGCAGCGTCAAGGGGGATCGGGATACGCAGTATTTT
>TRBV28|-|TRBJ1-2|-
CASRYDVQPGNGYTF
TGTGCCAGCAGGTACGACGTACAACCGGGAAATGGCTACACCTTC
>TRBV4-1|-|TRBJ1-5|-
CASSQDGIGVQFGNQPQHF
TGCGCCAGCAGCCAAGATGGGATCGGGGTTCAATTTGGCAATCAGCCCCAGCATTTT
>TRBV19|-|TRBJ2-3|-
CAAGPGTDTQYF
TGTGCCGCTGGTCCGGGCACAGATACGCAGTATTTT